The clone carrying this T cell receptor (beta chain) was seen just once. The source of the sample is a study of cytomegalovirus exposure and HLA in healthy donors. The protocol was immunoSEQ multiplex PCR, while the TCRdb copy is restricted to in-frame clones and leaves out a portion. The profile shows tens of thousands of clones, roughly 95% of them singletons. The germline CDR1 and CDR2 sequences are SGHVS and FNYEAQ. The CDR3 totals 14 residues. V was shortened by 1 base and J by 5 bases, with 9 bases between the two germline ends. The chain combines TRBV7-6 with TRBJ2-1; a weak D match, TRBD2 (5 bases). Sequencing was performed on PBMCs. The source of this sequence is a man aged 18 to 29 in good health and CMV-seropositive. This chain's CDR3 is CASSLVSDHNEQFF. CDR3 coding DNA: TGTGCCAGCAGCTTAGTTAGCGATCACAATGAGCAGTTCTTC.